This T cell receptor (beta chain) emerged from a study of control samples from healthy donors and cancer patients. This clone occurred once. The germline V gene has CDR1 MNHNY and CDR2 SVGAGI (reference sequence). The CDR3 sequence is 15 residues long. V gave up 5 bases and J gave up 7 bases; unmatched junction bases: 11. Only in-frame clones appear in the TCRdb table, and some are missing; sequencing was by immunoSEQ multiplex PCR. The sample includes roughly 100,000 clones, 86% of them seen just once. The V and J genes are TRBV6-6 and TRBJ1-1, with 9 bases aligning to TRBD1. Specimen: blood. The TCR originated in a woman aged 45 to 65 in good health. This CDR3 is CASSPMGQGLSEAFF. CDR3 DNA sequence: TGTGCCAGCAGTCCCATGGGACAGGGTTTAAGTGAAGCTTTCTTT.